This entry lists 9 T cell receptor beta chains sequenced from one sample in a study of cytomegalovirus exposure and HLA in healthy donors. It was with 60 Vbeta and 13 Jbeta primers that the PCR ran. TCRdb's copy holds only in-frame clones and misses some; the assay was immunoSEQ multiplex PCR. Of some 200,000 clones listed, around four fifths are singletons. The sample consisted of PBMCs. These receptors all stem from a woman aged 18-29 years in good health and CMV-seronegative.

V gene TRBV6-1 combines with J gene TRBJ1-1; TRBD1 matches 8 bases. The V gene's germline CDR1 is MNHNS and CDR2 SASEGT. After removal of 3 bases from V and 7 bases from J, the junction contained 7 bases not matched to a gene. The CDR3 loop spans 14 amino acids. The CDR3 coding sequence is TGTGCCAGCAGTGATACGGACAGGGACCTTGAAGCTTTCTTT. It codes for CASSDTDRDLEAFF.

The sample holds one count of this clone. The J gene is TRBJ2-5, the V gene TRBV13; TRBD2 aligns across 9 bases. This CDR3 has 13 amino acids. Germline assignment: CDR1 PRHDT and CDR2 FYEKMQ (reference sequence). The V and J ends lost 7 bases and 1 base, in that order; junction bases with no gene match: 1. CDR3 region: CASKAGGQETQYF. The CDR3 DNA is TGTGCCAGCAAAGCGGGGGGCCAAGAGACCCAGTACTTC.

This chain connects TRBV5-1 to TRBJ2-1; 10 positions match TRBD1. This CDR3 spans 13 amino acids. V was clipped by 1 base and J by 12 bases; unmatched bases: 4. Per the germline V gene, CDR1 is SGHRS and CDR2 is YFSETQ. The CDR3 loop reads CASSLQDRGPQFF. In DNA, the CDR3 is TGCGCCAGCAGCTTGCAAGACAGGGGGCCGCAGTTCTTC.

V and J are TRBV5-8 and TRBJ2-7, with 8 bases matching TRBD1. The CDR3 spans 14 residues. Germline values: CDR1 SGHTS, CDR2 YDEGEE. The ends lost 6 bases at V and 0 bases at J; junction bases unmatched: 5. The CDR3 loop is CASITGGYSYEQYF. The CDR3 DNA sequence: TGTGCCAGCATAACAGGGGGATACTCCTACGAGCAGTACTTC.

The chain couples TRBV10-2 to TRBJ2-5; D is possibly TRBD1 (5 bases). The J call may be mistaken, given a closer DNA end match to TRBJ2-7. The CDR3 loop spans 14 amino acids. Per germline, CDR1 WSHSY and CDR2 SAAADI. The DNA of the CDR3 is TGCGCCAGCAGTGAGGGGGCCACCAACTACGAGCAGTACTTC. This gives the protein CASSEGATNYEQYF.

The chain combines TRBV5-1 with TRBJ1-2; weak D call: TRBD1 (6 bases). This CDR3 comprises 14 residues. V lost 2 bases to trimming and J lost 4 bases, with 12 bases between them. In germline, CDR1 is SGHRS, CDR2 YFSETQ. CDR3 sequence reads: CASSFLQGPYGYTF. CDR3 in DNA: TGCGCCAGCAGCTTCTTACAGGGCCCCTATGGCTACACCTTC.

The table lists this clone with a few counts. The chain couples TRBV7-9 to TRBJ1-1; TRBD1 is a possible D gene (5 bases). Germline V lookup: CDR1 SEHNR, CDR2 FQNEAQ (reference sequence). Trimming pared 4 bases from V and 4 bases from J, leaving 13 bases between. The CDR3 runs to 14 residues. In DNA, the CDR3 is TGTGCCAGCAGCTGGGAATTAACAGGCACTGAAGCTTTCTTT. Its translation is CASSWELTGTEAFF.

The rearrangement uses TRBV29-1 and TRBJ2-6; 7 bases fit TRBD1. Germline V gene data show CDR1 as SQVTM and CDR2 as ANQGSEA. The CDR3 contains 14 residues. The trim removed 4 bases at V and 2 bases at J, leaving 2 bases unmatched. Here the CDR3 DNA reads TGCAGCGTTGCCGGACAGGCTGGGGCCAACGTCCTGACTTTC. It specifies CSVAGQAGANVLTF.

The chain has TRBV6-6 and TRBJ1-2; 8 positions agree with TRBD1. The CDR3 contains 15 residues. V lost 6 bases to trimming and J lost 2 bases; unmatched junction nucleotides: 8. In germline, CDR1 is MNHNY, CDR2 SVGAGI (reference sequence). The CDR3 sequence: CASSRRGQGNYGYTF. In nucleotides, the CDR3 is TGTGCCAGCAGCCGCAGGGGGCAGGGAAACTATGGCTACACCTTC.